This T cell receptor (beta chain) was recorded in a study of identical twins. Study results and limitations: Those out-of-frame alpha sequences shared by twins showed an excess of low generation probability.

In this sample, this clonotype turned up a few times. Its antigen is not known. TCRdb reprocessed the 5' RACE reads via MiXCR and lists one record per CDR3 protein. The table has fewer than 800,000 distinct CDR3 sequences, about 7% seen once. This CDR3 region has 14 residues. Germline loops: CDR1 SGHTA, CDR2 FQGNSA. V was cut by 5 bases and J by 8 bases, with 15 bases left in between. This sample also belongs to another study, concerning yellow fever vaccine responses in identical twins. That paper adds: Twins reportedly appeared to share part of their vaccine T cell response while keeping part individual.

The receptor's source is a woman between 18 and 29 years old in good health. Sequencing input: PBMCs. The gene calls are TRBV7-2 and TRBJ1-4, with unresolved D. CDR3 DNA sequence: TGTGCCAGCAGCGACACACTACTTGGCGAAAAACTGTTTTTT. This sequence encodes CASSDTLLGEKLFF. Using reference TRBV7-2 and TRBJ1-4 for the parts outside the CDR3, the full variable domain is GAGVSQSPSNKVTEKGKDVELRCDPISGHTALYWYRQSLGQGLEFLIYFQGNSAPDKSGLPSDRFSAERTGGSVSTLTIQRTQQEDSAVYLCASSDTLLGEKLFFGSGTQLSVL.